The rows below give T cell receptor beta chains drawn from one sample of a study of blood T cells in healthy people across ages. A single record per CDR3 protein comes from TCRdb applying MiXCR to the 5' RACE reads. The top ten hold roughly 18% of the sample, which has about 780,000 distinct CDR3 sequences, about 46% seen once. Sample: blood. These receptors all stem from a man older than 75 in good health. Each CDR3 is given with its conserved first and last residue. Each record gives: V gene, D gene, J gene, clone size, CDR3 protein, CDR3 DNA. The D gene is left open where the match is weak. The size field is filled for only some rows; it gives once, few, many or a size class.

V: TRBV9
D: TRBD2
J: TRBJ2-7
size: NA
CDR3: CASSVGQLAGSYEQYF
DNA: TGTGCCAGCAGCGTAGGTCAACTAGCGGGCTCCTACGAGCAGTACTTC

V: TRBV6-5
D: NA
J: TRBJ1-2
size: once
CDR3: CASSYSRQSSHYGYTF
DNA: TGTGCCAGCAGTTACTCCCGACAGTCGTCTCACTATGGCTACACCTTC

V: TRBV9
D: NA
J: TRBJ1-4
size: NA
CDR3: CASSVVGSRRGQTEKLFF
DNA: TGTGCCAGCAGCGTAGTAGGGTCGAGGCGGGGACAAACTGAAAAACTGTTTTTT

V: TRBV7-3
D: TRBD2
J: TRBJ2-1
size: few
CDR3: CASSFPSGSLDNEQFF
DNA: TGTGCCAGCAGCTTCCCTAGCGGGAGTTTAGACAATGAGCAGTTCTTC

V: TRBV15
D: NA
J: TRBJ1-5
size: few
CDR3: CATSREGHQPQHF
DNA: TGTGCCACCAGCAGAGAAGGGCACCAGCCCCAGCATTTT

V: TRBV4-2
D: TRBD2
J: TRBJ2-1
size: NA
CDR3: CASSQELAGEINEQFF
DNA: TGTGCCAGCAGCCAAGAACTTGCGGGAGAAATCAATGAGCAGTTCTTC

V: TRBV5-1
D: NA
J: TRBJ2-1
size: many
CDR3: CASSLGGGGDRPNEQFF
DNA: TGCGCCAGCAGCTTGGGGGGGGGCGGAGATCGCCCCAATGAGCAGTTCTTC

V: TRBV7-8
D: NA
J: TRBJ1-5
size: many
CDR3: CASSLASGKDQPQHF
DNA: TGTGCCAGCAGCTTAGCGTCGGGAAAAGATCAGCCCCAGCATTTT

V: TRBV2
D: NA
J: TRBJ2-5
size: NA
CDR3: CASSERLGARETQYF
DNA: TGTGCCAGCAGTGAACGATTGGGGGCGCGGGAGACCCAGTACTTC

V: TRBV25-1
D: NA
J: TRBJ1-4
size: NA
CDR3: CASSEQGGTNEKLFF
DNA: TGTGCCAGCAGTGAACAGGGAGGAACTAATGAAAAACTGTTTTTT

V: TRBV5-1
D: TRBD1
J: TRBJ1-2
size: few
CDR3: CASSPSGGDYGYTF
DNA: TGCGCCAGCAGCCCATCAGGGGGGGACTATGGCTACACCTTC

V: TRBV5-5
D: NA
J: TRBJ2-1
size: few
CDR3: CASSWVGEGQETQFF
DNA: TGTGCCAGCAGCTGGGTGGGGGAAGGACAAGAGACCCAGTTCTTC

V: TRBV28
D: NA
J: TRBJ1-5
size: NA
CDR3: CASRDMNRQPQHF
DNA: TGTGCCAGCAGGGACATGAATAGGCAGCCCCAGCATTTT

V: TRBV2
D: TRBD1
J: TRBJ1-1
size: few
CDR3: CASAEDRANTEAFF
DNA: TGTGCCAGCGCTGAGGACAGGGCGAACACTGAAGCTTTCTTT

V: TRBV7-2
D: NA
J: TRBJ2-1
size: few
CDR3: CASSLRLGTDSYNEQFF
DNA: TGTGCCAGCAGCTTACGTCTGGGGACGGACTCCTACAATGAGCAGTTCTTC

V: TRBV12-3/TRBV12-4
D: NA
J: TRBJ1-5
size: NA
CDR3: CASSLAHGFQHF
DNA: TGTGCCAGCAGTTTAGCCCATGGGTTCCAGCATTTT

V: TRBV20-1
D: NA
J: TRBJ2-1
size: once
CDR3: CSASRAGSSYNEQFF
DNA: TGCAGTGCAAGCAGGGCGGGGAGCTCCTACAATGAGCAGTTCTTC

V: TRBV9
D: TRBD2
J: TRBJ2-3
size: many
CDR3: CASSVTSGVGDTQYF
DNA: TGTGCCAGCAGCGTAACTAGCGGGGTGGGAGATACGCAGTATTTT

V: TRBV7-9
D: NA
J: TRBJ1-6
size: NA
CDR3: CASSASWGNNSPLHF
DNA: TGTGCCAGCAGCGCATCATGGGGAAATAATTCACCCCTCCACTTT

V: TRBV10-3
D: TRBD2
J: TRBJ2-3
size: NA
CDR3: CAISVSPGGENTDTQYF
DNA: TGTGCCATCAGTGTCTCCCCGGGGGGGGAAAATACAGATACGCAGTATTTT

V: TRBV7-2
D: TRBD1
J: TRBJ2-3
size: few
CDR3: CASSLGQGESDTQYF
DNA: TGTGCCAGCAGCTTAGGACAGGGCGAGTCAGATACGCAGTATTTT

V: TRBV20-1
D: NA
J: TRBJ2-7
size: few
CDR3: CSARVVPKGLEYYEQYF
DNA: TGCAGTGCTAGAGTGGTCCCCAAGGGTCTGGAGTACTACGAGCAGTACTTC

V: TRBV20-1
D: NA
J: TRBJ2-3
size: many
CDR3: CSARLLWLDPTDTQYF
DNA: TGCAGTGCTAGATTACTGTGGCTAGACCCCACAGATACGCAGTATTTT

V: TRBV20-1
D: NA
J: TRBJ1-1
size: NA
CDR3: CSAGDQGLNTEAFF
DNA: TGCAGTGCTGGGGACCAGGGATTGAACACTGAAGCTTTCTTT

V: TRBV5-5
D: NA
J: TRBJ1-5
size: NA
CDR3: CASKETGTNRAYSNQPQHF
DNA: TGTGCCAGCAAGGAAACCGGGACAAACAGAGCCTATAGCAATCAGCCCCAGCATTTT